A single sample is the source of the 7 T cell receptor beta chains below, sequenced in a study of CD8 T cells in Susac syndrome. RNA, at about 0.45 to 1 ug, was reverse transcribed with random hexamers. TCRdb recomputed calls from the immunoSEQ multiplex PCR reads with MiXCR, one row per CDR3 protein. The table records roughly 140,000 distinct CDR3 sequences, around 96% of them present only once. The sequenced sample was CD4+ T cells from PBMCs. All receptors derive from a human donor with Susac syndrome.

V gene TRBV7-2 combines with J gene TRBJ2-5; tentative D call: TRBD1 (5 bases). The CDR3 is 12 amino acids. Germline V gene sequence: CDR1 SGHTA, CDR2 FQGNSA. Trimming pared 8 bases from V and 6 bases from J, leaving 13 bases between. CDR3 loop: CASAQGVKTQYF. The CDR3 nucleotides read TGTGCCAGCGCCCAAGGGGTAAAGACCCAGTACTTC.

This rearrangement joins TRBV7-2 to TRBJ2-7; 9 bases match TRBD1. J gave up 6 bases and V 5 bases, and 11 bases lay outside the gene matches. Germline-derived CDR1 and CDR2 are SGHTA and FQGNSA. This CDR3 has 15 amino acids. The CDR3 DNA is TGTGCCAGCAGCCCAAGCCGGACAGGGGTGGGCGAGCAGTACTTC. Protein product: CASSPSRTGVGEQYF.

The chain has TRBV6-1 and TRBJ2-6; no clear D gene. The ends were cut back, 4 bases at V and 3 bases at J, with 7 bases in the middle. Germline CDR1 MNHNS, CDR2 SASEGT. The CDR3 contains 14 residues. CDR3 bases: TGTGCCAGCAGTGGGGGTCGTGGGGCCAACGTCCTGACTTTC. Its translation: CASSGGRGANVLTF.

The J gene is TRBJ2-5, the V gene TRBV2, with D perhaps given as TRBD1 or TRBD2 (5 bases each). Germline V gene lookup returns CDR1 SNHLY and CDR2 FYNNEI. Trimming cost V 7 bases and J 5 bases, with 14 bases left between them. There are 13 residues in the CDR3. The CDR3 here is CASMTLEGETQYF. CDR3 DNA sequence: TGTGCCAGCATGACACTAGAGGGGGAGACCCAGTACTTC. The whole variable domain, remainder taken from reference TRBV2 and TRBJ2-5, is EPEVTQTPSHQVTQMGQEVILRCVPISNHLYFYWYRQILGQKVEFLVSFYNNEISEKSEIFDDQFSVERPDGSNFTLKIRSTKLEDSAMYFCASMTLEGETQYFGPGTRLLVL.

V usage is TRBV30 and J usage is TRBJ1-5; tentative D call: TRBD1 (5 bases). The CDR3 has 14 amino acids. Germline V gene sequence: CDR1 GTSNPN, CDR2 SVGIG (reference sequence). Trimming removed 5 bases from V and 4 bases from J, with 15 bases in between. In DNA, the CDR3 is TGTGCCTGGCGGGGGTGCCCTAGGAATCAGCCCCAGCATTTT. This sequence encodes CAWRGCPRNQPQHF.

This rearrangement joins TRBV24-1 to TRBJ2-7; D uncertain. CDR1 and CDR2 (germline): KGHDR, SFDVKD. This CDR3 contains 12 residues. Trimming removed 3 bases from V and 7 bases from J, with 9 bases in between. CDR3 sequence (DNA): TGTGCCACCAGTGATACCTTGGGGGAGCAGTACTTC. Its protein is CATSDTLGEQYF.

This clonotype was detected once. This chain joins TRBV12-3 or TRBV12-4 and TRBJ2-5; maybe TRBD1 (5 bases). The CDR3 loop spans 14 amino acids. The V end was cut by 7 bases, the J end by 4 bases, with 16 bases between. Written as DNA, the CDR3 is TGTGCCAGCACCCCTGGCAGGGCTTTAGAGACCCAGTACTTC. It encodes CASTPGRALETQYF.